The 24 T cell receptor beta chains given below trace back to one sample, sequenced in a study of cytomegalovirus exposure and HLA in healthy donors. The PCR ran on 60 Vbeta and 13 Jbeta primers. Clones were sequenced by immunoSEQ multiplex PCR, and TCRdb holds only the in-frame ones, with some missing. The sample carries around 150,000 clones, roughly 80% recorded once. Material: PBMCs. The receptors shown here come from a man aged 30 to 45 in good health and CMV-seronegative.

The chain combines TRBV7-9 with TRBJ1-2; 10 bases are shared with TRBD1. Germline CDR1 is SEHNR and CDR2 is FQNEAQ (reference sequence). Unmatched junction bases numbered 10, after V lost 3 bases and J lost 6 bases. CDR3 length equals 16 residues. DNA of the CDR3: TGTGCCAGCAGCTTCGCACAGCGGGGGACAGGGGATGGCTACACCTTC. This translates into CASSFAQRGTGDGYTF.

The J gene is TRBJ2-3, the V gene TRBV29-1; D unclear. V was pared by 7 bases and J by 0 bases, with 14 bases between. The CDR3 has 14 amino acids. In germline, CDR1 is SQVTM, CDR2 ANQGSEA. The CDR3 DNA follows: TGCAGCGCTTCCCCACAGTTGAGCACAGATACGCAGTATTTT. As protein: CSASPQLSTDTQYF.

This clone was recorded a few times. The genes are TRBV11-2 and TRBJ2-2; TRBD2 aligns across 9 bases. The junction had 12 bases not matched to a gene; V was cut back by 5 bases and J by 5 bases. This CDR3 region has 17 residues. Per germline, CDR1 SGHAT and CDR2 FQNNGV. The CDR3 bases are TGTGCCAGCAGCCCCCAGAATAGCGGGAGATTTACCGGGGAGCTGTTTTTT. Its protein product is CASSPQNSGRFTGELFF.

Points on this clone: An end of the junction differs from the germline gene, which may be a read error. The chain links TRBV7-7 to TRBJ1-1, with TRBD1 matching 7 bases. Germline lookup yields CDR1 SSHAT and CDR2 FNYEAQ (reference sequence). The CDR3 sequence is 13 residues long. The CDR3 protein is CASRRQGGTEAFF. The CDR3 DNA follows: TGTGCTAGCAGACGACAGGGCGGCACTGAAGCTTTCTTT.

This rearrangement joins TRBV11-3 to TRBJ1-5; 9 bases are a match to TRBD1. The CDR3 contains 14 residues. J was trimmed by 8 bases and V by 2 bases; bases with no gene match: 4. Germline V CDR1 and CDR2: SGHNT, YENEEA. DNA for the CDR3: TGTGCCAGCAGCTTAAGACAGGGGGTAAAGCCCCAGCATTTT. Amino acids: CASSLRQGVKPQHF.

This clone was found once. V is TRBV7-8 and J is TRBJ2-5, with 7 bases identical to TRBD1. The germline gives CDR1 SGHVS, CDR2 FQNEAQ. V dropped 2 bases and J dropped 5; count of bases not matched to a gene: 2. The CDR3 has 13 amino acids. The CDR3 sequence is CASSLRGPETQYF. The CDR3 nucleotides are TGTGCCAGCAGCTTAAGGGGGCCGGAGACCCAGTACTTC. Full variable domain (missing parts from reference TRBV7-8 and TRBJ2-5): GAGVSQSPRYKVAKRGQDVALRCDPISGHVSLFWYQQALGQGPEFLTYFQNEAQLDKSGLPSDRFFAERPEGSVSTLKIQRTQQEDSAVYLCASSLRGPETQYFGPGTRLLVL.

Written as DNA, the CDR3 is TGCGCCAGCCAAAGGGGGCTGAGTACTGAAGCTTTCTTT. Its protein product is CASQRGLSTEAFF. The J gene is TRBJ1-1, the V gene TRBV4-1, with TRBD1 matching over 7 bases. Unmatched junction bases numbered 8, after V lost 8 bases and J lost 5 bases. This CDR3 spans 13 amino acids. CDR1 is MGHRA, CDR2 YSYEKL, per germline.

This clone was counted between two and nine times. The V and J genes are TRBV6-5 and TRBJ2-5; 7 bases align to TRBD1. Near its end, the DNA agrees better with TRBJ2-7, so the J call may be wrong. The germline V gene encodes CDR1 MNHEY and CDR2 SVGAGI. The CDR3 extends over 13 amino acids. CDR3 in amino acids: CASSWDSSYEQYF. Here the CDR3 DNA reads TGTGCCAGCAGTTGGGACAGTTCCTACGAGCAGTACTTC.

The CDR3 loop reads CASSPTAGTGSTYEQYF. The CDR3 coding sequence is TGCGCCAGCAGCCCCACTGCTGGGACAGGGAGTACCTACGAGCAGTACTTC. J is TRBJ2-7 and V is TRBV5-1; 9 bases are a match to TRBD1. Germline assignment: CDR1 SGHRS and CDR2 YFSETQ. The V and J ends lost 4 bases and 2 bases, in that order; junction bases with no gene match: 13. The CDR3 contains 17 residues. Using reference TRBV5-1 and TRBJ2-7 for the parts outside the CDR3, the full variable domain is KAGVTQTPRYLIKTRGQQVTLSCSPISGHRSVSWYQQTPGQGLQFLFEYFSETQRNKGNFPGRFSGRQFSNSRSEMNVSTLELGDSALYLCASSPTAGTGSTYEQYFGPGTRLTVT.

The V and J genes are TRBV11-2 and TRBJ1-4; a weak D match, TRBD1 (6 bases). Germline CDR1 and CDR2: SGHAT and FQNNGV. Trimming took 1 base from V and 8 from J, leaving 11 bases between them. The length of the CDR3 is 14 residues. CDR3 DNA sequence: TGTGCCAGCAGCTTAGTGCAGGGGCCGGAAAAACTGTTTTTT. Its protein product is CASSLVQGPEKLFF.

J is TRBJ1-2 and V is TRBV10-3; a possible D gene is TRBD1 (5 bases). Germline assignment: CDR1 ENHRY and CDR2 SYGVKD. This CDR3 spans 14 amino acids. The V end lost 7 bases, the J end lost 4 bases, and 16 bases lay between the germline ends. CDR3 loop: CAINGKGSFYGYTF. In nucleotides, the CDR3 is TGTGCCATCAATGGGAAGGGGTCTTTCTATGGCTACACCTTC.

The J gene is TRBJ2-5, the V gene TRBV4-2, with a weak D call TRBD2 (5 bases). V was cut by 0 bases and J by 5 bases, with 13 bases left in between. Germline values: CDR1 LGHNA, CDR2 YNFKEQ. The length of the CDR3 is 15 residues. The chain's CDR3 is CASSQDREISETQYF. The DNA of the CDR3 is TGTGCCAGCAGCCAAGATAGGGAGATATCGGAGACCCAGTACTTC.

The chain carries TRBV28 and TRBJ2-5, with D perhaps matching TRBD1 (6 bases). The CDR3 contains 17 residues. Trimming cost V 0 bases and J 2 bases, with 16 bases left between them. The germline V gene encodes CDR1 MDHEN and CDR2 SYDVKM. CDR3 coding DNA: TGTGCCAGCAGTTTATGGGGGGCAGGGGCGTCACAAGAGACCCAGTACTTC. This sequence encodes CASSLWGAGASQETQYF.

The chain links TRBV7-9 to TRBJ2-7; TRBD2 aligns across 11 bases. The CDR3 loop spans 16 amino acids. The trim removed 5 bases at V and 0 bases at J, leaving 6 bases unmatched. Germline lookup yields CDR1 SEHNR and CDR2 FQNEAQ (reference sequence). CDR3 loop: CASSTTSGVSSYEQYF. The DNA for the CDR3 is TGTGCCAGCAGCACGACTAGCGGGGTTAGCTCCTACGAGCAGTACTTC.

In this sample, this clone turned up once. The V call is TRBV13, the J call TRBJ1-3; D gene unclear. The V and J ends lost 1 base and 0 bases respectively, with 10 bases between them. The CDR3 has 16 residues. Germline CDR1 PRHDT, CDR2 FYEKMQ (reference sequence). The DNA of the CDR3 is TGTGCCAGCAGCTTAGTGAGGACTGGCTCTGGAAACACCATATATTTT. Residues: CASSLVRTGSGNTIYF.

CDR3 protein: CASSRRWETEAFF. The CDR3 coding sequence is TGTGCCAGCAGCCGACGATGGGAGACTGAAGCTTTCTTT. The rearrangement uses TRBV7-3 and TRBJ1-1, with unresolved D. Germline-derived CDR1 and CDR2 are SGHTA and FQGTGA. The CDR3 is 13 residues long. V lost 5 bases and J lost 5, with 12 bases in between.

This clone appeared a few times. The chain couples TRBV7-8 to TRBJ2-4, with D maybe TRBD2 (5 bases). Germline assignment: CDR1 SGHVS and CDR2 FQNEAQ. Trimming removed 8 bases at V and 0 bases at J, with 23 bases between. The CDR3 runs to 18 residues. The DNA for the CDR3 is TGTGCCAGCTACCCCAGGAGGCTAGAGAAATTAGCCAAAAACATTCAGTACTTC. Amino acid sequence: CASYPRRLEKLAKNIQYF.

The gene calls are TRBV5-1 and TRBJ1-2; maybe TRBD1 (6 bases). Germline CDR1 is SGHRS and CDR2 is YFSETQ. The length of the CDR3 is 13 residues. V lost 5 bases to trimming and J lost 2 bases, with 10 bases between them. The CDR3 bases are TGCGCCAGCAGTTACGACAGGAACTATGGCTACACCTTC. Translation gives CASSYDRNYGYTF.

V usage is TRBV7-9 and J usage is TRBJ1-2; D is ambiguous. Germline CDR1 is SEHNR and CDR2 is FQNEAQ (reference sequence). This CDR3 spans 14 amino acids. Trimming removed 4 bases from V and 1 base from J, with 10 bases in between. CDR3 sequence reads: CASSYGLGNYGYTF. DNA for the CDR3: TGTGCCAGCAGCTATGGACTCGGTAACTATGGCTACACCTTC.

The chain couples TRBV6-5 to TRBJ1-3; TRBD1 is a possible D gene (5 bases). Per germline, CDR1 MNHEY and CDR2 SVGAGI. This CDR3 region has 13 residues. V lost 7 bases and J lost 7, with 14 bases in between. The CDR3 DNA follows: TGTGCCAGCACTACCAGGCGGGGGAACACCATATATTTT. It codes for CASTTRRGNTIYF.

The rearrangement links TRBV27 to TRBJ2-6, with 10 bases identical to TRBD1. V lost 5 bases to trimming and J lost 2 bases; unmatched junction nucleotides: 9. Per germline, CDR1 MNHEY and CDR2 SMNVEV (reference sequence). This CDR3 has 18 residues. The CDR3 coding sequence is TGTGCCAGCAGTATTCGGACAGGGGGAGTAGCTGGGGCCAACGTCCTGACTTTC. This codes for CASSIRTGGVAGANVLTF.

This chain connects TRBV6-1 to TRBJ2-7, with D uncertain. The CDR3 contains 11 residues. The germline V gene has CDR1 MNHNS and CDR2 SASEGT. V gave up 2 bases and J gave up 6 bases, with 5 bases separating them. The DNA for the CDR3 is TGTGCCAGCAGTGAATTTAGCGAGCAGTACTTC. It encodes CASSEFSEQYF.

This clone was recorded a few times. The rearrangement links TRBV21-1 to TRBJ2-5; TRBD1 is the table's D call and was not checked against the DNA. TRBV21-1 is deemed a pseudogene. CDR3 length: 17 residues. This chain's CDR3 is CASSKEAGQTYQETQYF. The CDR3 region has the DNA TGTGCCAGCAGCAAAGAGGCAGGACAGACCTACCAAGAGACCCAGTACTTC.

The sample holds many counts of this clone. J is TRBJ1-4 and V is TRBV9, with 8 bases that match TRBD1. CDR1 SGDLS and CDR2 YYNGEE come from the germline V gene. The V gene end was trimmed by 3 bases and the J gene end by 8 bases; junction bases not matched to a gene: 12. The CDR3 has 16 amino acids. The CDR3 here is CASSGIGQGVSEKLFF. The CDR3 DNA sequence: TGTGCCAGCAGCGGAATCGGACAGGGAGTTAGCGAAAAACTGTTTTTT.